Listed here is a single T cell receptor beta chain. This specimen belongs to a study of cytotoxic CD8 clonotypes in ibrutinib-treated CLL. About the research overall: There were 11 relapsed/refractory patients and about 15 treatment-naive patients, and 17 to 18 were IGHV unmutated.

Method: immunoSEQ multiplex PCR; TCRdb's copy keeps in-frame clones and lacks some. This sample has 50,000 to 65,000 clones, with over 60% found just once. The CDR3 extends over 12 amino acids. Trimming cost V 8 bases and J 4 bases, with 9 bases left between them. CDR1 and CDR2 (germline): LNHDA, SQIVND (reference sequence). This TCR was sampled from a human donor with chronic lymphocytic leukemia. This material consisted of PBMCs, taken after 12 months of ibrutinib treatment. V gene TRBV19 combines with J gene TRBJ2-1, with D maybe TRBD2 (5 bases). The CDR3 DNA reads as TGTGCCAGTCGGGGTCGATACAATGAGCAGTTCTTC. Translation gives CASRGRYNEQFF.